The T cell receptor beta chain described here comes from a study of blood T cell repertoires in COVID-19. As for the study in general: Spain, Italy and the United States supplied samples that represented acute and convalescent COVID-19. PBMCs, B-cell-depleted T cells, or T cells provided the cDNA or gDNA that made up the material.

CDR3 length equals 16 residues. The germline V gene encodes CDR1 LGHDT and CDR2 YNNKEL (reference sequence). Germline trimming cut 1 base from V and 5 bases from J; bases unmatched to any gene: 10. Authors' analysis steps: Amplification of reference gene primers provided the estimated nucleated cell counts. TCRdb's table, derived via immunoSEQ multiplex PCR, lists solely in-frame clones and lacks some. The V and J calls and clone size were taken over from that table, and D and trimming were inferred from the DNA. The sample has fewer than 120,000 clones; almost 80% are singletons. This rearrangement joins TRBV3-1 (or the pseudogene TRBV3-2) to TRBJ1-2; 7 nucleotides agree with TRBD1. The specimen was peripheral blood. The sequence was obtained from an elderly woman with active or convalescent COVID-19. The CDR3 DNA is TGTGCCAGCAGCCAAGGCCGGACAGGACCGCTTTATGGCTACACCTTC. This codes for CASSQGRTGPLYGYTF.